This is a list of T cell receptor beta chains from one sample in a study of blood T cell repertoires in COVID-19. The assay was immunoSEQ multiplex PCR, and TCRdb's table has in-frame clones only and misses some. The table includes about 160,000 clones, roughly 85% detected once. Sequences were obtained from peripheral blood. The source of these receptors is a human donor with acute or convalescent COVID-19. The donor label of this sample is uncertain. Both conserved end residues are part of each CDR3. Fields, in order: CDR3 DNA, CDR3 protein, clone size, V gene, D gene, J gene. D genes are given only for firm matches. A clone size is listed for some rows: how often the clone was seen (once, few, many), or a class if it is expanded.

TGTGCCAGCAGATCCGGGACAGGGGGACGGAATCAGCCCCAGCATTTT | CASRSGTGGRNQPQHF | - | TRBV27 | TRBD1 | TRBJ1-5
TGTGCCAGCAGCCGAAGGGACAGGGTAGGGTATGGCTACACCTTC | CASSRRDRVGYGYTF | - | TRBV3-1/TRBV3-2 | TRBD1 | TRBJ1-2
TGTGCCAGCAGCTTCATAACTGCAGGGGCTGGAAACACCATATATTTT | CASSFITAGAGNTIYF | - | TRBV7-9 | - | TRBJ1-3
TGTGCCAGTCGAGAGATATACAGGGGCTATAGCAATCAGCCCCAGCATTTT | CASREIYRGYSNQPQHF | - | TRBV19 | TRBD1 | TRBJ1-5
TGTGCCACCAGAGCGGGGAGGGCCCCGACCCAGTACTTC | CATRAGRAPTQYF | - | TRBV24-1 | TRBD2 | TRBJ2-5
TGTGCCACCAGTGATTTCCCGACAGGGCATAAAGAGACCCAGTACTTC | CATSDFPTGHKETQYF | - | TRBV24-1 | TRBD1 | TRBJ2-5
TGTGCCTGGGCCAACAGGGGAAATCGGCCCCAGCATTTT | CAWANRGNRPQHF | - | TRBV30 | TRBD1 | TRBJ1-5
TGTGCCAGCTCGCCTCTCGATAGGAACACTGAAGCTTTCTTT | CASSPLDRNTEAFF | - | TRBV18 | - | TRBJ1-1
TGTGCCAGCAGTTCCGGGACTAGCGGCGAGCAGTTCTTC | CASSSGTSGEQFF | - | TRBV6-2/TRBV6-3 | TRBD2 | TRBJ2-1
TGTGCCAGCAGTTACTTGGGACAGGTAGATTCACCCCTCCACTTT | CASSYLGQVDSPLHF | - | TRBV6-5 | TRBD1 | TRBJ1-6
TGTGCCAGCAGCTTAGGACAGCTCGCAACTAATGAAAAACTGTTTTTT | CASSLGQLATNEKLFF | - | TRBV7-9 | - | TRBJ1-4
TGTGCCAGCTCACCGCGTGACAGCTCTGGAAACACCATATATTTT | CASSPRDSSGNTIYF | - | TRBV18 | - | TRBJ1-3
TGTGCCAGCAGTTTAGTCGGGGTCTACAATGAGCAGTTCTTC | CASSLVGVYNEQFF | - | TRBV28 | - | TRBJ2-1
TGTGCCAGCAGCCCAGTGTGGAAGGGGGCGAATTCACCCCTCCACTTT | CASSPVWKGANSPLHF | - | TRBV7-2 | TRBD1 | TRBJ1-6
TGTGCCAGCAGACTTCGGGACACTGAGCAGTTCTTC | CASRLRDTEQFF | - | TRBV12-3/TRBV12-4 | - | TRBJ2-1
TGCGCCAGCAGCCAAGATCCGGAGTTGGGCTATGGCTACACCTTC | CASSQDPELGYGYTF | few | TRBV4-1 | - | TRBJ1-2
TGTGCCAGCAGCTTAGCGGGGGCCGCCTACGAGCAGTACTTC | CASSLAGAAYEQYF | few | TRBV7-9 | - | TRBJ2-7
TGCAGCGTTGGGACAGGGGAGTCTGGCTACACCTTC | CSVGTGESGYTF | few | TRBV29-1 | TRBD1 | TRBJ1-2
TGTGCCAGCAGCTCGACAGGGGGCCTCGCCGGGGAGCTGTTTTTT | CASSSTGGLAGELFF | once | TRBV11-2 | TRBD1 | TRBJ2-2
TGCGCCAGCAGCTTGGGACAGGGTTCGAGAGATACGCAGTATTTT | CASSLGQGSRDTQYF | - | TRBV5-1 | TRBD1 | TRBJ2-3
TGTGCCAGCGCCCTTTGGGCAGCAGCCTCACCCCTCCACTTT | CASALWAAASPLHF | - | TRBV6-5 | - | TRBJ1-6
TGTGCCAGCAGCTCCGAGGGGGTACCTAGTTCACCCCTCCACTTT | CASSSEGVPSSPLHF | - | TRBV7-8 | - | TRBJ1-6
TGTGCCACCAGCAGAGATGGACTAGCGAAAGAGACCCAGTACTTC | CATSRDGLAKETQYF | - | TRBV15 | TRBD2 | TRBJ2-5
TGTGCCTGGGGGGTGACAGGGGGAGGCTACGAGCAGTACTTC | CAWGVTGGGYEQYF | many | TRBV30 | TRBD1 | TRBJ2-7
TGTGCCCTCCAGGTGAATAGCAATCAGCCCCAGCATTTT | CALQVNSNQPQHF | - | TRBV2 | - | TRBJ1-5
TGTGCCAGCAGCCAAGTAGGGACAGGGAGATATGGCTACACCTTC | CASSQVGTGRYGYTF | few | TRBV3-1/TRBV3-2 | TRBD1 | TRBJ1-2
TGTGCCAGCAGCCCCGGACAGGGGGCCTATAATTCACCCCTCCACTTT | CASSPGQGAYNSPLHF | - | TRBV9 | TRBD1 | TRBJ1-6
TGTGCCAGCAGCCAAGATGCGGGGCAACACAATGAGCAGTTCTTC | CASSQDAGQHNEQFF | - | TRBV3-1/TRBV3-2 | - | TRBJ2-1
TGCGCCAGCAGCTTGGAAGGGGGCAATCAGCCCCAGCATTTT | CASSLEGGNQPQHF | - | TRBV5-1 | - | TRBJ1-5
TGTGCCACCAGCAGAGTTAGCGGGGTTACAGATACGCAGTATTTT | CATSRVSGVTDTQYF | - | TRBV15 | TRBD2 | TRBJ2-3
TGTGCCACCAGTGATTTCGGAGTTCAGCCCCGGCATTTT | CATSDFGVQPRHF | - | TRBV24-1 | - | TRBJ1-5
TGTGCCATCAGTGGGGCAGACAGTTCCTTATACAATGAGCAGTTCTTC | CAISGADSSLYNEQFF | - | TRBV10-3 | - | TRBJ2-1
TGCGCCAGCAGCTTGGTGGTTAGTCCCTACGAGCAGTACTTC | CASSLVVSPYEQYF | - | TRBV5-1 | - | TRBJ2-7
TGTGCCAGCAGCTTAACCCCAGAGGGCGGGGGAGTACAAGAGACCCAGTACTTC | CASSLTPEGGGVQETQYF | - | TRBV7-3 | TRBD2 | TRBJ2-5